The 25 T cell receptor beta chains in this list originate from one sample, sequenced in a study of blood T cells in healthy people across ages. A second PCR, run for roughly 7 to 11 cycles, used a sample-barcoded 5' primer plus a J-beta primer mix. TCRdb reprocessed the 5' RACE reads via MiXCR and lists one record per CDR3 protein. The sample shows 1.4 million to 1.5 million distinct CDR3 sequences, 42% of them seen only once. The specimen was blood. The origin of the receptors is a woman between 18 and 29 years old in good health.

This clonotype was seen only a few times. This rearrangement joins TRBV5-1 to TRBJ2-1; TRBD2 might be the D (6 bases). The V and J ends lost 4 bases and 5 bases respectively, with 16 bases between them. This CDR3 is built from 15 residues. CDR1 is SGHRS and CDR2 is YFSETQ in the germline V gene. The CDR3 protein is CASSTGLAHNNEQFF. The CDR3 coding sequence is TGCGCCAGCAGCACGGGACTCGCGCACAACAATGAGCAGTTCTTC.

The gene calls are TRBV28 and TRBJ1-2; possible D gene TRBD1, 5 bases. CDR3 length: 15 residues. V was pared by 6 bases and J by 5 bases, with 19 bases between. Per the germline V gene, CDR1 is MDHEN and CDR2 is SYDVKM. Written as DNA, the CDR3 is TGTGCCAGCAGCAGTGGGGCCGACCCAGGGTATGGCTACACCTTC. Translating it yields CASSSGADPGYGYTF.

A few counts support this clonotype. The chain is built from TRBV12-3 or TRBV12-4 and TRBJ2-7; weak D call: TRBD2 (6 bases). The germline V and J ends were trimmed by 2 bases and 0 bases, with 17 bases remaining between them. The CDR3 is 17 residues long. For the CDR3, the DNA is TGTGCCAGCAGTTTAAGGGACTCCGCTCTAACCTCCTACGAGCAGTACTTC. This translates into CASSLRDSALTSYEQYF.

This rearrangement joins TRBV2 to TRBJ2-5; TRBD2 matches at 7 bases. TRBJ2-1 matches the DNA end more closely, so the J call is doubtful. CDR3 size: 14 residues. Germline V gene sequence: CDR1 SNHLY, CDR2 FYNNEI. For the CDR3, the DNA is TGTGCCAGCATGAAAGGCGGGAGCCAAGAGACCCAGTTCTTC. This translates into CASMKGGSQETQFF.

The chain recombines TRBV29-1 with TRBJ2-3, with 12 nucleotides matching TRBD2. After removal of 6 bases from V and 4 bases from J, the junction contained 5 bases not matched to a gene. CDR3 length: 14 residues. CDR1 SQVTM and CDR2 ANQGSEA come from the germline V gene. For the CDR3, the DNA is TGCAGCGTGGGGACTAGCGGGTTTGCAGATACGCAGTATTTT. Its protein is CSVGTSGFADTQYF.

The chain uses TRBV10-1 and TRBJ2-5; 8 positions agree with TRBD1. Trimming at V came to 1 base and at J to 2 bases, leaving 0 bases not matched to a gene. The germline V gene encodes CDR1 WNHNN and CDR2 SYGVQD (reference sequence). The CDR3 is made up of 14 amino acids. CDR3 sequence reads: CASSEYRGQETQYF. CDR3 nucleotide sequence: TGCGCCAGCAGTGAGTACAGGGGGCAAGAGACCCAGTACTTC.

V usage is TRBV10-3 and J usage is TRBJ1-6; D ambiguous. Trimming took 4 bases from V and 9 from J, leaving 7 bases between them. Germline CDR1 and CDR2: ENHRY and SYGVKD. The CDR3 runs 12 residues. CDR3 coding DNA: TGTGCCATCAGTGTGAACCTTTCACCCCTCCACTTT. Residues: CAISVNLSPLHF.

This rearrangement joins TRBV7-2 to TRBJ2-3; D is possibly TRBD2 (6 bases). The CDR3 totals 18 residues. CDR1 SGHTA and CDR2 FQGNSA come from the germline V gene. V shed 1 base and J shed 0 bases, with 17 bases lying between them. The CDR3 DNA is TGTGCCAGCAGCTTAGTCTGGGTGGAGGGGTCGAGCACAGATACGCAGTATTTT. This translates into CASSLVWVEGSSTDTQYF.

The CDR3 region has the DNA TGTGCCAGCAGTTACAACAGTCATGAGCAGTACTTC. Translating gives CASSYNSHEQYF. This chain connects TRBV6-5 to TRBJ2-7, with D unclear. This CDR3 is built from 12 residues. Germline V CDR1 and CDR2: MNHEY, SVGAGI. Trimming took off 2 bases at V and 7 bases at J, with 9 bases between the two ends.

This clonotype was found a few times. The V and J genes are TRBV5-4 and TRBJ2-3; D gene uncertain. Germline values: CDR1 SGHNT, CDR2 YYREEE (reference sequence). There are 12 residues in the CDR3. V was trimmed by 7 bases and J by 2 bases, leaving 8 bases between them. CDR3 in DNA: TGTGCCAGCGGGAACCCCACAGATACGCAGTATTTT. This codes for CASGNPTDTQYF.

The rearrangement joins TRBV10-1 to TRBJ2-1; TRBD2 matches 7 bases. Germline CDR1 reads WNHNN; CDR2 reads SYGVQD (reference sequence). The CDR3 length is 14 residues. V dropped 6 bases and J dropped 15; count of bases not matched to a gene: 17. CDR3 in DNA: TGCGCCAGCAGCCCTCGGGGGGATCCCTGGGGGTGGTTCTTC. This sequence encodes CASSPRGDPWGWFF.

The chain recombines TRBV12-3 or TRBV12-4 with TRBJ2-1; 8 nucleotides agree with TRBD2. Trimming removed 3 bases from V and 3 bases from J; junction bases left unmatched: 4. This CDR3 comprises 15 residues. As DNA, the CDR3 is TGTGCCAGCAGTTTCAGCGGGAGCTACTACAATGAGCAGTTCTTC. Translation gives CASSFSGSYYNEQFF.

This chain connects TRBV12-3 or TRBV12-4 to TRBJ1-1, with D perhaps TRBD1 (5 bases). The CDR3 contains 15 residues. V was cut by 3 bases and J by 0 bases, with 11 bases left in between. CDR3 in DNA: TGTGCCAGCAGTTTCTGGGAGGGGCTGAACACTGAAGCTTTCTTT. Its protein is CASSFWEGLNTEAFF.

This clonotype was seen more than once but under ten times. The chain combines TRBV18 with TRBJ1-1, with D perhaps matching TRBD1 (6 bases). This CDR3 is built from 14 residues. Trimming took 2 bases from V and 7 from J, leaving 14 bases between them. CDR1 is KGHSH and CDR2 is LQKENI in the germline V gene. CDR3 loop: CASSPKSGTFEAFF. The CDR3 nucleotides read TGTGCCAGCTCACCAAAGTCCGGGACATTTGAAGCTTTCTTT.

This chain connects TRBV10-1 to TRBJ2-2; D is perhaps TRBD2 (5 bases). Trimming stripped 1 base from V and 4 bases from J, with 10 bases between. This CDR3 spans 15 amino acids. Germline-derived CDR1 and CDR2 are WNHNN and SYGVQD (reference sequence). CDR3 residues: CASSEWPEGTGELFF. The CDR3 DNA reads TGCGCCAGCAGTGAGTGGCCAGAGGGCACCGGGGAGCTGTTTTTT.

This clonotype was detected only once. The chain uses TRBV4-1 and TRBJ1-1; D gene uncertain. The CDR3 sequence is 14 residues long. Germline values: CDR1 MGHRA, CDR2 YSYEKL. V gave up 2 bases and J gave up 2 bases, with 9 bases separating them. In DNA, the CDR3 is TGCGCCAGCAGCCAACCGGCAGATAACACTGAAGCTTTCTTT. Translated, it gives CASSQPADNTEAFF.

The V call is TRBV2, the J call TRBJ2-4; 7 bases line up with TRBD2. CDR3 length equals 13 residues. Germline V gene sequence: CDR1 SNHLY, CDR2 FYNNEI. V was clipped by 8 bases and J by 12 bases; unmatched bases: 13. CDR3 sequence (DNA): TGTGCCAGCGGAGGGAGGGGCCTCGGGCATCAGTACTTC. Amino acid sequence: CASGGRGLGHQYF.

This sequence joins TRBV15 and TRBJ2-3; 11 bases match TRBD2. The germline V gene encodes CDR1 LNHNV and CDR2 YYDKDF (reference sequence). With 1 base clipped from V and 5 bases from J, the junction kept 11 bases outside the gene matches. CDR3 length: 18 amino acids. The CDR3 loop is CATSRARLAGPSGDTQYF. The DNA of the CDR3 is TGTGCCACCAGCAGAGCCCGACTAGCGGGGCCTTCGGGAGATACGCAGTATTTT.

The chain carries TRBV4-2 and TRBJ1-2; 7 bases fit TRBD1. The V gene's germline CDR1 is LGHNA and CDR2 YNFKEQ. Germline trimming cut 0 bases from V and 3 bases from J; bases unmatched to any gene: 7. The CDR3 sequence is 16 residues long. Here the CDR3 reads CASSQENRGEDYGYTF. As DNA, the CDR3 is TGTGCCAGCAGCCAAGAAAACAGGGGAGAAGACTATGGCTACACCTTC.

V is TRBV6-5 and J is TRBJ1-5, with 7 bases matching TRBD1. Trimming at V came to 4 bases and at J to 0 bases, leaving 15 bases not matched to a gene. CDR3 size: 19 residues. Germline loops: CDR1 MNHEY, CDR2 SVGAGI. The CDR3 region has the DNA TGTGCCAGCAGTTCCCTCCCCCCAACAGGGGCCGATAGCAATCAGCCCCAGCATTTT. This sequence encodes CASSSLPPTGADSNQPQHF.

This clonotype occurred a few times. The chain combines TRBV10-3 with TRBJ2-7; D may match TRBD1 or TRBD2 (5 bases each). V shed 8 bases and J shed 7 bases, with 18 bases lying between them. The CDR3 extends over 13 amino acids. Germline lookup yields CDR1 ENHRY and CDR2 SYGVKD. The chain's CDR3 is CAIGDLPAGEQYF. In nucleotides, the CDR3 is TGTGCCATCGGGGACCTTCCCGCTGGGGAGCAGTACTTC.

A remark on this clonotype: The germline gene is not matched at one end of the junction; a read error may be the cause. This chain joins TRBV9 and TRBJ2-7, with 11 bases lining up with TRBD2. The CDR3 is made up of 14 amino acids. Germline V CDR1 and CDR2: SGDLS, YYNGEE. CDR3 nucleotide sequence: TGTGCCGGCAGCCTACTAGCGGGAGACTACGAGCAGTACTTC. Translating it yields CAGSLLAGDYEQYF.

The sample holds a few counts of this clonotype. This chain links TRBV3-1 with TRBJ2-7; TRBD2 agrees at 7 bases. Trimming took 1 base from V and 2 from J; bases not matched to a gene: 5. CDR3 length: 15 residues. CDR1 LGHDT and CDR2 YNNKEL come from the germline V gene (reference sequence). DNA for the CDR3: TGTGCCAGCAGCCAAGTGGGGGGGGGGACCTACGAGCAGTACTTC. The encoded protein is CASSQVGGGTYEQYF.

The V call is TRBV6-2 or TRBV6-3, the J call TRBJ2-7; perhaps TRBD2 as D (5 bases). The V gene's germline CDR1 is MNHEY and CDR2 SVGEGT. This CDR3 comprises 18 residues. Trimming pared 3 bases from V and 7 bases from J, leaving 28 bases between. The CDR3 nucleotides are TGTGCCAGCAGTTATTCAGTCTGGGTAGGGAGCTCCTACAATGAGCAGTACTTC. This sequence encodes CASSYSVWVGSSYNEQYF.

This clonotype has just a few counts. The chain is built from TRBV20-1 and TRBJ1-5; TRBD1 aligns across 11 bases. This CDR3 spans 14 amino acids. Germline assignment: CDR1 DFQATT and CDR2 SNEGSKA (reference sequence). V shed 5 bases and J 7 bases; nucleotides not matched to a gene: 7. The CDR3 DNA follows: TGCAGTGCTCGCGTCGGGACAGGGGGACAGCCCCAGCATTTT. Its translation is CSARVGTGGQPQHF.